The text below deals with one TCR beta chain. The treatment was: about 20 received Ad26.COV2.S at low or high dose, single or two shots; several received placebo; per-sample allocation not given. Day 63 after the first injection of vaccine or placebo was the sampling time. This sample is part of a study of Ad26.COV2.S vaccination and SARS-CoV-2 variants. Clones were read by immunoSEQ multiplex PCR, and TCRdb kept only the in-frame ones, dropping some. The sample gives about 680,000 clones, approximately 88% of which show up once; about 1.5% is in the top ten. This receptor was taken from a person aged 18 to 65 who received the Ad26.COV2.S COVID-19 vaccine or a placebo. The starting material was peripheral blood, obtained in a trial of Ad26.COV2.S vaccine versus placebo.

The CDR3 DNA is TGTGCCAGTAGTCCCCAAATAGACCAGCGCGGTCAGTACTTC. Its protein is CASSPQIDQRGQYF. The V gene is TRBV19, the J gene TRBJ2-7, with D hard to call. V was pared by 5 bases and J by 10 bases, with 21 bases between. The length of the CDR3 is 14 residues. CDR1 is LNHDA and CDR2 is SQIVND in the germline V gene (reference sequence).